These 3 T cell receptor beta chains came from one sample sequenced in a study of regulatory T cells in long-lasting Graves disease listed by TCRdb under 2021. What this sample's time point label stands for: newly diagnosed GD, antithyroid drugs for less than 3 months. RNA was extracted from PBMCs in TRIzol for both TCR sequencing and RNA sequencing. The library was built by means of multiplex PCR. Sequencing took place on an Illumina HiSeq 4000. TCR beta libraries were built with iRepertoire HTBI primers and Arm-PCR amplification of CDR3 regions. In TCRdb, the public reads were trimmed at Q25 with fastp and aligned with MiXCR, with productive beta chains retained. Each entry is one CDR3 protein sequence, shown with its most common DNA and genes. The sample table shows about 540,000 distinct CDR3 sequences, and approximately 12% are seen once. The ten largest clones capture about 9.1% of the sample.

These records were also assigned to another study, of T cells in Graves' hyperthyroidism and ophthalmopathy.

The specimen was peripheral blood mononuclear cells (PBMCs), collected at new diagnosis, from a patient treated with antithyroid drugs. These receptors all come from a man under 40 with Graves disease. Donor details come from another sample of the same person, matched by shared clones.

At least ten counts were recorded for this clonotype. The chain uses TRBV28 and TRBJ2-7, with D uncertain. Per germline, CDR1 MDHEN and CDR2 SYDVKM. Trimming removed 6 bases from V and 2 bases from J, with 17 bases in between. CDR3 size: 15 residues. As DNA, the CDR3 is TGTGCCAGCAGCCTTTATCCAGACGGAACCTACGAGCAGTACTTC. It is translated as CASSLYPDGTYEQYF.

The chain is built from TRBV11-2 and TRBJ2-5; 13 bases match TRBD2. The V segment lost 1 base and the J segment 11 bases; nucleotides outside the gene matches: 7. Germline V lookup: CDR1 SGHAT, CDR2 FQNNGV. The CDR3 spans 15 residues. The CDR3 sequence: CASSLGTSGRKEQYF. The CDR3 DNA reads as TGTGCCAGCAGCTTAGGGACTAGCGGGAGAAAAGAGCAGTACTTC.

This chain connects TRBV7-9 to TRBJ1-4, with TRBD1 identical over 8 bases. The CDR3 covers 15 residues. Germline loops: CDR1 SEHNR, CDR2 FQNEAQ (reference sequence). With 5 bases clipped from V and 7 bases from J, the junction kept 9 bases outside the gene matches. The CDR3 protein is CASSGPGQESEKLFF. CDR3 nucleotide sequence: TGTGCCAGCAGCGGTCCGGGACAGGAGAGTGAAAAACTGTTTTTT.